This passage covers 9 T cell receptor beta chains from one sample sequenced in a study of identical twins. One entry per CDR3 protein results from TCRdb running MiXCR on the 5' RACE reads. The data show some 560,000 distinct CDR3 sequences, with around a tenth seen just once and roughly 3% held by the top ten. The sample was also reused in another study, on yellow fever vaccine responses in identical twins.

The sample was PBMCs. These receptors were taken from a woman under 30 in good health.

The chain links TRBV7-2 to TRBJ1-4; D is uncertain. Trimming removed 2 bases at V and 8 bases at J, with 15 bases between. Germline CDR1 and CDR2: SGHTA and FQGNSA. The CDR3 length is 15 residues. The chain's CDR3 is CASSLRASLGEKLFF. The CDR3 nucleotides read TGTGCCAGCAGCTTAAGGGCCTCCCTCGGGGAAAAACTGTTTTTT.

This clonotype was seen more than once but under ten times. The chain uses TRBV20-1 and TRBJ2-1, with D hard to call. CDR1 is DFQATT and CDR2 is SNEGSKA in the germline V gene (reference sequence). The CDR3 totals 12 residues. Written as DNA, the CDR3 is TGCAGGGCCATCGGCAACTACAATGAGCAGTTCTTC. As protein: CRAIGNYNEQFF.

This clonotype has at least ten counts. The CDR3 nucleotides are TGTGCCATCAGTGTGGGAGTAGAGACCCAGTACTTC. It encodes CAISVGVETQYF. The chain employs TRBV10-3 and TRBJ2-5, with D possibly matching TRBD2 (5 bases). With 4 bases removed from V and 4 bases from J, the gap between germline ends came to 7 bases. Per the germline V gene, CDR1 is ENHRY and CDR2 is SYGVKD. The CDR3 is made up of 12 amino acids.

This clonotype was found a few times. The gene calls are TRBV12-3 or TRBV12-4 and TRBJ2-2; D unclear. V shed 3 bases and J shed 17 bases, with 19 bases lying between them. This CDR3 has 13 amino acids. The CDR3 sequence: CASSLLGKPRCFF. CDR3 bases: TGTGCCAGCAGTTTGTTGGGTAAACCCCGCTGTTTTTTT.

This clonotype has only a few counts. The CDR3 DNA reads TGTCGGGGAGATACGCAGTATTTT. This gives the protein CRGDTQYF. The genes are TRBV7-8 and TRBJ2-3, with D tentatively TRBD2 (5 bases). This CDR3 is built from 8 residues. Germline CDR1 SGHVS, CDR2 FQNEAQ. The full variable domain, with the rest looked up from reference TRBV7-8 and TRBJ2-3, is GAGVSQSPRYKVAKRGQDVALRCDPISGHVSLFWYQQALGQGPEFLTYFQNEAQLDKSGLPSDRFFAERPEGSVSTLKIQRTQQEDSAVYLCRGDTQYFGPGTRLTVL.

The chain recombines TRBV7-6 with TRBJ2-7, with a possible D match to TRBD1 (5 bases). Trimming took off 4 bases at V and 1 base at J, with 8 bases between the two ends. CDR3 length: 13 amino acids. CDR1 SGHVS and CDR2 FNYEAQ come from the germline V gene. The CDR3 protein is CASSSRQSYEQYF. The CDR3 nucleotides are TGTGCCAGCAGCTCTCGACAGTCCTACGAGCAGTACTTC.

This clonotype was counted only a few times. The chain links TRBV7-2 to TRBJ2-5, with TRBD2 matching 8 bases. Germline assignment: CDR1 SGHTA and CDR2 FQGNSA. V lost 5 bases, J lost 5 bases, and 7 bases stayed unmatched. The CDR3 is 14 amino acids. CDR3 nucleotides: TGTGCCAGCAGCCTACGTACGGGAGGGGAGACCCAGTACTTC. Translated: CASSLRTGGETQYF.

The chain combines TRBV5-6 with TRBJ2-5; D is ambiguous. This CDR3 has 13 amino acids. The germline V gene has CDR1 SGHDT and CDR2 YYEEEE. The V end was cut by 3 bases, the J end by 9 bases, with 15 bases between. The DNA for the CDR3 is TGTGCCAGCAGCTCCGACATGGTGTTGGCCCAGTACTTC. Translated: CASSSDMVLAQYF.

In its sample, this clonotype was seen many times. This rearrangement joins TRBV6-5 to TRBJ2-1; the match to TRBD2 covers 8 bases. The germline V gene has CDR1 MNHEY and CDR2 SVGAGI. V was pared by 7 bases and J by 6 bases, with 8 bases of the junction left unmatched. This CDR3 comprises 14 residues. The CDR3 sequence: CASNSRLATNEQFF. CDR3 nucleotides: TGTGCCAGCAACAGTAGACTAGCGACCAATGAGCAGTTCTTC.